The present entry profiles one T cell receptor (beta chain) with its context. Its matching antigen is unknown. Oncomine TCR Beta short-read sequencing was applied to DNA from cultured CD4+ T cells. MiXCR was run by TCRdb on the PCR reads, yielding one entry per CDR3 protein. The sample has some 20,000 distinct CDR3 sequences; more than 20% are singletons. This sample was included in a study of vaccination and CD4 T cells after COVID-19. Across the whole study: Sampling post-COVID took place a median 101 days after diagnosis (range 35 to 161).

Specified treatment: approximately nine-day PBMC culture with coronavirus spike peptide pools or control peptides (ViraFEST assay). TCRs were sequenced by ViraFEST after antigen-specific T cells had been expanded with peptide pools. Peptide pools at around 10 ug/ml stimulated under 2.5 million PBMCs per well with about 9.5 IU/ml IL-2. Germline V gene sequence: CDR1 SGHRS, CDR2 YFSETQ. V was clipped by 0 bases and J by 6 bases, with 19 bases between them. This CDR3 is 18 amino acids long. This sequence originates from a human donor with COVID-19. The sample comprised cultured CD4+ T cells from blood. The V and J genes are TRBV5-1 and TRBJ1-6, with D tentatively TRBD1 (6 bases). The CDR3 here is CASSLEAGAPGFNSPLHF. The CDR3 region has the DNA TGCGCCAGCAGCTTGGAGGCAGGGGCGCCAGGTTTTAATTCACCCCTCCACTTT. Drawing the rest from reference TRBV5-1 and TRBJ1-6, the complete variable domain is KAGVTQTPRYLIKTRGQQVTLSCSPISGHRSVSWYQQTPGQGLQFLFEYFSETQRNKGNFPGRFSGRQFSNSRSEMNVSTLELGDSALYLCASSLEAGAPGFNSPLHFGNGTRLTVT.